The 3 T cell receptor beta chains in this list originate from one sample, sequenced in a study of neoadjuvant nivolumab and ipilimumab in lung cancer. Profiled with immunoSEQ multiplex PCR; TCRdb holds only in-frame clones, not every one. The table has about 9,700 clones, 60% to 80% seen once. The sample in question was tumor tissue, obtained after neoadjuvant nivolumab, alone or with ipilimumab, at or shortly before surgery. All receptors come from an adult with non-small cell lung cancer. Some clones in this sample may be carry-over from other donors' samples.

V and J are TRBV10-3 and TRBJ1-5, with 11 bases fitting TRBD1. The V and J ends lost 4 bases and 6 bases, in that order; junction bases with no gene match: 5. Germline loops: CDR1 ENHRY, CDR2 SYGVKD. The CDR3 totals 15 residues. Written as DNA, the CDR3 is TGTGCCATCAGTGGCGGACAGGGGGCGGGTCAGCCCCAGCATTTT. Its translation is CAISGGQGAGQPQHF.

The chain joins TRBV5-6 to TRBJ2-3, with D possibly TRBD1 on 6 matching bases. Deletions cut 4 bases from V and 6 bases from J, with 12 bases between. This CDR3 comprises 13 residues. Germline-derived CDR1 and CDR2 are SGHDT and YYEEEE. The chain's CDR3 is CASSKSGVDTQYF. The CDR3 DNA reads as TGTGCCAGCAGCAAATCAGGGGTGGATACGCAGTATTTT.

This rearrangement joins TRBV6-5 to TRBJ1-2; maybe TRBD1 (5 bases). V was clipped by 0 bases and J by 4 bases, with 12 bases between them. In germline, CDR1 is MNHEY, CDR2 SVGAGI. The CDR3 length is 15 residues. CDR3 loop: CASSYSEGNLYGYTF. The CDR3 DNA reads as TGTGCCAGCAGTTACTCTGAGGGGAACCTCTATGGCTACACCTTC.